Following are 8 T cell receptor beta chains from one sample sequenced in a study of blood T cell repertoires in COVID-19. The table came from immunoSEQ multiplex PCR; TCRdb's copy has only in-frame clones and leaves some out. The sample contains a few hundred thousand clones, roughly 85% of which appear only once. Sequencing input: PBMCs or T cells enriched from blood (not recorded which). All receptors derive from a woman in her twenties or thirties who had recovered from COVID-19.

The chain links TRBV19 to TRBJ2-1, with TRBD2 matching 11 bases. Germline V lookup: CDR1 LNHDA, CDR2 SQIVND (reference sequence). This CDR3 spans 15 amino acids. V gave up 5 bases and J gave up 8 bases; unmatched junction bases: 8. The CDR3 reads CASSPSGLAVYEQFF. The CDR3, as DNA: TGTGCCAGTAGTCCGTCGGGACTAGCGGTCTATGAGCAGTTCTTC.

This clone was found once. The chain couples TRBV28 to TRBJ1-5; D remains unclear. Germline V gene data show CDR1 as MDHEN and CDR2 as SYDVKM. V was pared by 5 bases and J by 5 bases, with 22 bases between. The CDR3 has 17 residues. CDR3 region: CASSPLVATQSDQPQHF. The CDR3 coding sequence is TGTGCCAGCAGTCCTCTTGTAGCCACTCAATCTGATCAGCCCCAGCATTTT.

J is TRBJ2-3 and V is TRBV5-1; 15 bases fit TRBD2. J was trimmed by 5 bases and V by 4 bases; bases with no gene match: 14. CDR1 is SGHRS and CDR2 is YFSETQ in the germline V gene. This CDR3 contains 19 residues. CDR3 loop: CASSNLLPGLAGGKDTQYF. For the CDR3, the DNA is TGCGCCAGCAGCAATTTGCTACCGGGACTAGCGGGAGGTAAAGATACGCAGTATTTT.

The genes are TRBV6-6 and TRBJ2-3, with a tentative D call TRBD2 (5 bases). V dropped 7 bases and J dropped 0 bases, with 11 bases sitting between them. Germline CDR1 is MNHNY and CDR2 is SVGAGI (reference sequence). The CDR3 totals 14 residues. The chain's CDR3 is CASIFSASTDTQYF. As DNA, the CDR3 is TGTGCCAGCATTTTTAGCGCTAGCACAGATACGCAGTATTTT.

This rearrangement joins TRBV5-1 to TRBJ2-1, with 11 bases identical to TRBD2. Germline V gene lookup returns CDR1 SGHRS and CDR2 YFSETQ. Trimming cost V 2 bases and J 6 bases; bases outside gene matches: 10. The CDR3 loop spans 17 amino acids. Here the CDR3 DNA reads TGCGCCAGCAGCTTAAGGAAGATAGCGGGAGGGGGCAATGAGCAGTTCTTC. The encoded protein is CASSLRKIAGGGNEQFF. The variable domain in full, with the rest retrieved from reference TRBV5-1 and TRBJ2-1, is KAGVTQTPRYLIKTRGQQVTLSCSPISGHRSVSWYQQTPGQGLQFLFEYFSETQRNKGNFPGRFSGRQFSNSRSEMNVSTLELGDSALYLCASSLRKIAGGGNEQFFGPGTRLTVL.

V is TRBV24-1 and J is TRBJ2-1; 7 nucleotides agree with TRBD1. Trimming took 4 bases from V and 8 from J; bases not matched to a gene: 13. Germline V gene lookup returns CDR1 KGHDR and CDR2 SFDVKD. The CDR3 spans 16 residues. DNA for the CDR3: TGTGCCACCAGTGACTCGACAGGGCCCAGCAATCATGAGCAGTTCTTC. As protein: CATSDSTGPSNHEQFF.

The rearrangement uses TRBV30 and TRBJ2-7; TRBD2 agrees at 11 bases. Germline lookup yields CDR1 GTSNPN and CDR2 SVGIG (reference sequence). After removal of 1 base from V and 1 base from J, the junction contained 3 bases not matched to a gene. The CDR3 runs 15 residues. The CDR3 region is CAWSGTSGLSYEQYF. In DNA form, the CDR3 reads TGTGCCTGGAGTGGGACTAGCGGGCTTTCCTACGAGCAGTACTTC. Full variable domain (rest looked up from reference TRBV30 and TRBJ2-7): SQTIHQWPATLVQPVGSPLSLECTVEGTSNPNLYWYRQAAGRGLQLLFYSVGIGQISSEVPQNLSASRPQDRQFILSSKKLLLSDSGFYLCAWSGTSGLSYEQYFGPGTRLTVT.

In this sample, this clone turned up once. The gene calls are TRBV9 and TRBJ2-1; D not certain. CDR3 length: 14 amino acids. V was pared by 3 bases and J by 1 base, with 8 bases between. Germline V CDR1 and CDR2: SGDLS, YYNGEE. CDR3 sequence reads: CASSGAASYNEQFF. The CDR3 DNA reads TGTGCCAGCAGCGGGGCAGCTTCCTACAATGAGCAGTTCTTC.